One TCR beta chain is described in this entry. Its target is not known. Amplification of TCR beta CDR3 regions used RNA as the template. In the first-round RT-PCR of the TCR CDR3, the HTBI primer set was used. TCRdb re-called the multiplex PCR reads with MiXCR, one entry per CDR3 protein. The table has 550,000 to 800,000 distinct CDR3 sequences, 15% to 20% seen once; the top ten hold under 8.5%. Diagnoses used clinical symptoms, serum thyroxine and TRAb, thyroid ultrasound and orbital computed tomography. The sample originates from a study of T cells in Graves' hyperthyroidism and ophthalmopathy. Study results and limitations: Ophthalmopathy and stable hyperthyroidism were separated by a 13 V-J model.

V dropped 2 bases and J dropped 6 bases, with 11 bases sitting between them. The CDR3 runs to 14 residues. Per the germline V gene, CDR1 is LNHDA and CDR2 is SQIVND (reference sequence). The V call is TRBV19, the J call TRBJ1-5; D gene uncertain. Sample: blood. This receptor was obtained from a man aged 18 to 29 with Graves' hyperthyroidism. The CDR3: CASSISGFGQPQHF. CDR3 sequence (DNA): TGTGCCAGTAGTATAAGCGGGTTCGGTCAGCCCCAGCATTTT.